This TCR beta chain was identified in a study of blood T cell repertoires in COVID-19 (TCRdb year 2020). In the study overall: Samples covering the acute and convalescent phases of COVID-19 were provided by collaborators in the United States, Italy and Spain. Nearly every sample came with metadata listing a de-identified subject ID, COVID-19 status, age in years and sex. Samples were obtained from the ongoing ImmuneRACE study (first 160 participants) and from over 1,000 subjects provided by 6 global collaborators. The prospective study material was composed of cDNA or gDNA derived from T cells, B-cell-depleted T cells, or PBMCs. The repertoires were made available in a free public database intended to serve as a resource for research on the immune response to SARS-CoV-2. The dataset comprised deeply sampled blood TCRbeta repertoires from subjects exposed to, actively infected with, or recovered from COVID-19. Where available, HLA class I and class II types were taken from metadata supplied by the sample provider and were not determined by assay-based typing. General conclusions and limits of the study: The quantity of clinical and demographic metadata differed by source and by participant and was supplied without curation.

Participants in the prospective study were enrolled through a virtual design, were aged 18 to 89 years, and lived in 24 United States geographic areas. In the prospective study, cohorts were assigned on the basis of participant-reported clinical history obtained from a screening survey and a study questionnaire. Exposed participants had been in contact, within 2 weeks of entering the study, with a person who had a PCR-confirmed or clinician-diagnosed case of COVID-19. In the prospective study, whole blood, serum and a nasopharyngeal or oropharyngeal swab were collected from each participant by mobile phlebotomists. Over a roughly 2-month period, participants in the prospective study had the option of providing additional blood draws and questionnaires. Prospective study blood samples were shipped either frozen or at room temperature before DNA extraction. From the cysteine through the phenylalanine, the CDR3 covers 15 amino acids. Kept here is only the CDR3 DNA, which spans 45 bases and is read in frame from base 1. From V the trimming removes 1 base and from J it removes 4 bases, while the gene matches leave 6 bases of the junction unaccounted for. CDR1 and CDR2 were assigned from the germline V gene (reference sequence) as GTSNPN and SVGIG.

A remark on this clone: It lacks a known antigen. Per-nucleotide qualities are absent, and no much larger clonotype sits a single base away.

TCRbeta CDR3 regions were amplified from genomic DNA using the immunoSEQ Assay, a bias-controlled multiplex PCR. Turning to the authors' computational methods: Within the assay, amplification of reference gene primers was used to estimate how many nucleated cells each sample contained. Sequence reads were collapsed and filtered to measure the absolute abundance of every unique TCRbeta CDR3 rearrangement. For each sample, productive Simpson clonality was calculated as the square root of Simpson's diversity index across productive rearrangements. Imported from immuneACCESS, the table was reduced by TCRdb to in-frame sequences with V and J called. These copies leave out some clones; in studies compared against another copy, an unresolved V gene accounts for under half, and the cause of the remainder is not known. Clonal size and the V and J genes are those of that table, whereas D and trimming came from the DNA. The sample table lists a few hundred thousand clones, about nine tenths of them with a count of one. The ten largest clones represent less than 3.5% of the sample.

Material: PBMCs or T cells enriched from blood (not recorded which). The sequence is built from TRBV30 and TRBJ1-5; 8 bases in between match TRBD1. This TCR came from a woman aged 45-65 years who had been exposed to COVID-19. The bases are TGTGCCTGGAGTGCCGGGACAGGTACTAATCAGCCCCAGCATTTT. This encodes CAWSAGTGTNQPQHF.